This T cell receptor (beta chain) stems from a study of T cells in Graves' hyperthyroidism and ophthalmopathy. Using RNA transcripts as the source, TCR beta CDR3 regions were amplified. The study used the HTBI primer set for a first-round RT-PCR of the TCR CDR3. TCRdb fed the multiplex PCR reads into MiXCR, producing one record per CDR3 protein. The table lists a few hundred thousand distinct CDR3 sequences, over 15% of them singletons. The CDR3 covers 14 residues. V lost 3 bases, J lost 2 bases, and 8 bases lay in between. J is TRBJ1-5 and V is TRBV12-3 or TRBV12-4; D unresolved. The receptor was isolated from a woman aged 60-75 years with Graves' ophthalmopathy. The sample taken for sequencing was blood. CDR3 coding DNA: TGTGCCAGCAGTTTTCGAAGAGGCAATCAGCCCCAGCATTTT. Encoded protein: CASSFRRGNQPQHF.